Included here is one T cell receptor (beta chain) sequence, with context. The record originates from a study of blood T cell repertoires in COVID-19. The overall study: The samples span acute and convalescent COVID-19 from the United States, Italy and Spain. From T cells, B-cell-depleted T cells, or PBMCs came the material, which was cDNA or gDNA.

Germline values: CDR1 SEHNR, CDR2 FQNEAQ (reference sequence). This CDR3 region has 15 residues. Germline trimming cut 5 bases from V and 1 base from J; bases unmatched to any gene: 2. As processed by the authors: Reference gene primer amplification in the assay estimated nucleated cell counts. This table comes from immunoSEQ multiplex PCR, and its TCRdb copy is limited to in-frame clones, with some not included. V and J calls and clone size are as listed in that table; D and trimming were resolved from the DNA. The sample has tens of thousands of clones, 75% to 90% seen once. This chain connects TRBV7-9 to TRBJ2-5; TRBD2 agrees at 12 bases. The receptor was derived from a woman of 80 years or more with active COVID-19. Sequencing was carried out using peripheral blood. CDR3 sequence reads: CASSPGLAGQETQYF. Written as DNA, the CDR3 is TGTGCCAGCAGCCCGGGACTAGCGGGCCAAGAGACCCAGTACTTC.